These 8 T cell receptor beta chains came from one sample sequenced in a study of T cell clones after liver transplantation. The protocol was immunoSEQ multiplex PCR, while the TCRdb copy is restricted to in-frame clones and leaves out a portion. The sample includes 95,000 to 110,000 clones, about 86% of them seen just once. The sequences come from CD4+ T cells from blood, collected approximately 45 months after liver transplant. These receptors came from a human patient who received a liver transplant. Some T cells may be provided by the graft donor.

This clone was seen a handful of times. This chain joins TRBV30 and TRBJ1-2, with D perhaps TRBD1 (6 bases). The germline V and J ends were trimmed by 2 bases and 5 bases, with 21 bases remaining between them. Germline V gene data show CDR1 as GTSNPN and CDR2 as SVGIG (reference sequence). The CDR3 totals 16 residues. The CDR3: CAWSPVGQILGYGYTF. As DNA, the CDR3 is TGTGCCTGGAGTCCGGTGGGACAAATTCTGGGATATGGCTACACCTTC.

The chain employs TRBV5-5 and TRBJ1-5; no firm D call. The CDR3 loop spans 14 amino acids. Trimming took off 1 base at V and 6 bases at J, with 11 bases between the two ends. Germline assignment: CDR1 SGHKS and CDR2 YYEKEE (reference sequence). This CDR3 reads CASSLSPGGQPQHF. In DNA, the CDR3 is TGTGCCAGCAGCTTGTCCCCCGGAGGTCAGCCCCAGCATTTT.

This chain links TRBV21-1 with TRBJ2-2. TRBV21-1 is recorded as a pseudogene. The CDR3 loop spans 13 amino acids. CDR3 region: CASLPDGTGELFF. The CDR3 DNA is TGTGCCAGCCTCCCAGATGGGACCGGGGAGCTGTTTTTT.

The V call is TRBV7-9, the J call TRBJ1-1, with unresolved D. Germline V CDR1 and CDR2: SEHNR, FQNEAQ (reference sequence). This CDR3 comprises 17 residues. V lost 2 bases to trimming and J lost 4 bases, with 20 bases between them. CDR3 loop: CASSLTGGVRRRTEAFF. For the CDR3, the DNA is TGTGCCAGCAGCTTAACCGGTGGGGTAAGGCGGCGCACTGAAGCTTTCTTT.

This clone was observed once. The rearrangement links TRBV18 to TRBJ2-4; weak D call: TRBD2 (5 bases). The CDR3 sequence is 14 residues long. The germline V and J ends were trimmed by 4 bases and 10 bases, with 17 bases remaining between them. CDR1 KGHSH and CDR2 LQKENI come from the germline V gene. CDR3 protein: CASSQLEGSQIQYF. As DNA, the CDR3 is TGTGCCAGCTCACAACTAGAGGGTTCGCAGATTCAGTACTTC. Together with reference TRBV18 and TRBJ2-4, the CDR3 gives the full variable domain: NAGVMQNPRHLVRRRGQEARLRCSPMKGHSHVYWYRQLPEEGLKFMVYLQKENIIDESGMPKERFSAEFPKEGPSILRIQQVVRGDSAAYFCASSQLEGSQIQYFGAGTRLSVL.

This sequence joins TRBV7-2 and TRBJ1-5, with TRBD1 as a possible D gene (5 bases). There are 13 residues in the CDR3. Germline values: CDR1 SGHTA, CDR2 FQGNSA. V was trimmed by 4 bases and J by 2 bases, leaving 6 bases between them. CDR3 in amino acids: CASSWDGNQPQHF. DNA for the CDR3: TGTGCCAGCAGCTGGGACGGCAATCAGCCCCAGCATTTT.

The V and J genes are TRBV5-1 and TRBJ1-3; 7 positions match TRBD1. The germline V gene has CDR1 SGHRS and CDR2 YFSETQ. V lost 4 bases to trimming and J lost 0 bases; unmatched junction nucleotides: 4. This CDR3 spans 15 amino acids. CDR3 loop: CASSRGDSSGNTIYF. DNA for the CDR3: TGCGCCAGCAGCCGGGGGGACAGCTCTGGAAACACCATATATTTT.

The V call is TRBV19, the J call TRBJ2-3; 9 bases line up with TRBD1. The V gene end was trimmed by 8 bases and the J gene end by 4 bases; junction bases not matched to a gene: 10. Germline V gives CDR1 LNHDA, CDR2 SQIVND (reference sequence). The CDR3 length is 15 residues. CDR3 amino acids: CASLHRGQGPDTQYF. Here the CDR3 DNA reads TGTGCCAGTCTCCATAGGGGACAGGGCCCAGATACGCAGTATTTT.